These 31 T cell receptor beta chains were sequenced from one sample in a study of blood T cell repertoires in COVID-19. The table came from immunoSEQ multiplex PCR; TCRdb's copy has only in-frame clones and leaves some out. The sample lists under 250,000 clones, 75% to 85% occurring once. The source material was peripheral blood. The origin of the receptors is a woman in her seventies with COVID-19, enrolled during active disease.

V and J are TRBV15 and TRBJ2-5; D gene ambiguous. Trimming took off 4 bases at V and 4 bases at J, with 10 bases between the two ends. The CDR3 runs to 13 residues. In germline, CDR1 is LNHNV, CDR2 YYDKDF (reference sequence). CDR3 region: CATSIRTGETQYF. The DNA for the CDR3 is TGTGCCACCAGCATTAGAACCGGAGAGACCCAGTACTTC.

The rearrangement uses TRBV7-3 and TRBJ2-1; D call uncertain. Germline loops: CDR1 SGHTA, CDR2 FQGTGA. The V end lost 4 bases, the J end lost 7 bases, and 20 bases lay between the germline ends. This CDR3 region has 16 residues. In nucleotides, the CDR3 is TGTGCCAGCAGCTCAATCGTTAGTCTCGAGGCGAATGAGCAGTTCTTC. Amino acid sequence: CASSSIVSLEANEQFF.

V and J are TRBV27 and TRBJ1-2; D remains unclear. Trimming removed 5 bases at V and 4 bases at J, with 20 bases between. Germline V CDR1 and CDR2: MNHEY, SMNVEV (reference sequence). The CDR3 contains 16 residues. The DNA for the CDR3 is TGTGCCAGCAGTCCCTCGTTTTTTAAGACAAGCTATGGCTACACCTTC. This codes for CASSPSFFKTSYGYTF.

This clone was seen a single time. J is TRBJ2-3 and V is TRBV29-1; D ambiguous. The CDR3 length is 14 residues. V gave up 5 bases and J gave up 1 base, with 13 bases separating them. The germline V gene has CDR1 SQVTM and CDR2 ANQGSEA. For the CDR3, the DNA is TGCAGCGTTAGATCTGGTTCGGGCACAGATACGCAGTATTTT. Translating it yields CSVRSGSGTDTQYF.

The chain carries TRBV7-3 and TRBJ2-4; 8 bases map to TRBD2. The trim removed 6 bases at V and 8 bases at J, leaving 6 bases unmatched. The CDR3 extends over 13 amino acids. Germline CDR1 and CDR2: SGHTA and FQGTGA. In DNA form, the CDR3 reads TGTGCCAGCAGTTTTAGCGGGGATGACATTCAGTACTTC. Amino acids: CASSFSGDDIQYF.

This sequence joins TRBV7-8 and TRBJ1-1, with D possibly being TRBD1 (6 bases). V lost 1 base and J 3 bases, leaving 12 bases between the germline ends. Germline V gene lookup returns CDR1 SGHVS and CDR2 FQNEAQ. The CDR3 has 15 residues. CDR3 coding DNA: TGTGCCAGCAGCTTAGAAACAGGGTGGGACACTGAAGCTTTCTTT. This codes for CASSLETGWDTEAFF.

V is TRBV19 and J is TRBJ1-5; 8 nucleotides line up with TRBD1. The V gene end was trimmed by 6 bases and the J gene end by 0 bases; junction bases not matched to a gene: 10. Germline-derived CDR1 and CDR2 are LNHDA and SQIVND (reference sequence). The CDR3 runs 17 residues. CDR3 sequence reads: CASRLTGAKNSNQPQHF. The CDR3 DNA reads TGTGCCAGTAGGTTGACAGGGGCAAAAAATAGCAATCAGCCCCAGCATTTT.

The rearrangement uses TRBV18 and TRBJ1-2; D remains ambiguous. V was clipped by 6 bases and J by 3 bases, with 17 bases between them. CDR3 length: 15 residues. CDR1 is KGHSH and CDR2 is LQKENI in the germline V gene. The CDR3 DNA sequence: TGTGCCAGCTCGACATCAGAATCGGTGCACTATGGCTACACCTTC. It encodes CASSTSESVHYGYTF.

The J gene is TRBJ1-2, the V gene TRBV19; 9 bases are a match to TRBD1. CDR1 is LNHDA, CDR2 SQIVND, per germline (reference sequence). This CDR3 is 15 amino acids long. Trimming at V came to 7 bases and at J to 8 bases, leaving 14 bases not matched to a gene. The CDR3 here is CASTPDRGIDRGYTF. CDR3 nucleotides: TGTGCCAGTACCCCGGACAGGGGCATAGATCGGGGCTACACCTTC. The full variable domain, rest sourced from reference TRBV19 and TRBJ1-2, is DGGITQSPKYLFRKEGQNVTLSCEQNLNHDAMYWYRQDPGQGLRLIYYSQIVNDFQKGDIAEGYSVSREKKESFPLTVTSAQKNPTAFYLCASTPDRGIDRGYTFGSGTRLTVV.

The count of this clone is one. This chain joins TRBV29-1 and TRBJ2-7; D may be TRBD2 (5 bases). V was clipped by 6 bases and J by 5 bases, with 20 bases between them. This CDR3 has 14 amino acids. Germline lookup yields CDR1 SQVTM and CDR2 ANQGSEA. The chain's CDR3 is CSVRLPRGDHEQYF. DNA of the CDR3: TGCAGCGTAAGACTACCTCGGGGAGACCACGAGCAGTACTTC.

The V and J genes are TRBV12-5 and TRBJ2-5; 7 positions match TRBD1. The CDR3 extends over 13 amino acids. CDR1 and CDR2 (germline): LGHNT, FRNRAP. With 6 bases clipped from V and 4 bases from J, the junction kept 5 bases outside the gene matches. The CDR3 reads CASGPGGAETQYF. The CDR3 DNA is TGTGCTAGTGGCCCAGGGGGAGCAGAGACCCAGTACTTC.

This rearrangement joins TRBV5-1 to TRBJ1-2, with 8 bases fitting TRBD1. CDR3 length: 13 amino acids. CDR1 and CDR2 (germline): SGHRS, YFSETQ. Trimming at V came to 3 bases and at J to 6 bases, leaving 4 bases not matched to a gene. CDR3 sequence: CASSWQQGDGYTF. CDR3 sequence (DNA): TGCGCCAGCAGCTGGCAACAGGGGGATGGCTACACCTTC. Full variable domain (remainder filled in from reference TRBV5-1 and TRBJ1-2): KAGVTQTPRYLIKTRGQQVTLSCSPISGHRSVSWYQQTPGQGLQFLFEYFSETQRNKGNFPGRFSGRQFSNSRSEMNVSTLELGDSALYLCASSWQQGDGYTFGSGTRLTVV.

The V call is TRBV4-2, the J call TRBJ2-1; 8 positions match TRBD2. The germline gives CDR1 LGHNA, CDR2 YNFKEQ. V trimming: 3 bases; J trimming: 4 bases; junction bases outside the gene matches: 8. The CDR3 spans 16 residues. The CDR3 sequence: CASSQPFSGKYNEQFF. The CDR3 coding sequence is TGTGCCAGCAGCCAGCCCTTTAGCGGGAAATACAATGAGCAGTTCTTC.

The V gene is TRBV7-8, the J gene TRBJ2-3; 10 bases match TRBD2. The CDR3 totals 15 residues. V lost 0 bases and J lost 6; bases outside the gene matches: 3. Germline assignment: CDR1 SGHVS and CDR2 FQNEAQ. The CDR3 spells CASSLAQRGGDTQYF. DNA for the CDR3: TGTGCCAGCAGCTTAGCGCAGCGGGGGGGCGATACGCAGTATTTT.

The chain recombines TRBV7-3 with TRBJ2-7; 7 bases agree with TRBD2. The trim removed 8 bases at V and 3 bases at J, leaving 4 bases unmatched. This CDR3 is built from 12 residues. Germline loops: CDR1 SGHTA, CDR2 FQGTGA. The CDR3, as DNA: TGTGCCAGCGGGACTAACCACTACGAGCAGTACTTC. Its translation: CASGTNHYEQYF. The full variable domain, completed using reference TRBV7-3 and TRBJ2-7, is GAGVSQTPSNKVTEKGKYVELRCDPISGHTALYWYRQSLGQGPEFLIYFQGTGAADDSGLPNDRFFAVRPEGSVSTLKIQRTERGDSAVYLCASGTNHYEQYFGPGTRLTVT.

This chain joins TRBV5-6 and TRBJ1-3; D is possibly TRBD1 (5 bases). Germline V lookup: CDR1 SGHDT, CDR2 YYEEEE. Deletions cut 0 bases from V and 3 bases from J, with 10 bases between. The CDR3 contains 15 residues. The CDR3 sequence is CASSLVQGGGNTIYF. In nucleotides, the CDR3 is TGTGCCAGCAGCTTGGTCCAGGGCGGTGGAAACACCATATATTTT.

V gene TRBV7-2 combines with J gene TRBJ2-1; D not certain. With 5 bases removed from V and 13 bases from J, the gap between germline ends came to 15 bases. The germline V gene has CDR1 SGHTA and CDR2 FQGNSA. This CDR3 contains 12 residues. CDR3 sequence (DNA): TGTGCCAGCAGCACTACTCCGGCCCCTCAGTTCTTC. Encoded protein: CASSTTPAPQFF.

The chain employs TRBV2 and TRBJ2-2; D is perhaps TRBD1 (6 bases). CDR1 SNHLY and CDR2 FYNNEI come from the germline V gene. This CDR3 has 14 residues. The V gene lost 7 bases and the J gene lost 2 bases, with 11 bases spanning the gap. CDR3 in DNA: TGTGCCAGCATCAGGGGAACCAACACCGGGGAGCTGTTTTTT. Its translation is CASIRGTNTGELFF.

V usage is TRBV16 and J usage is TRBJ1-1; possible D gene TRBD1, 6 bases. CDR1 and CDR2 (germline): KGHSY, FQNENV. The V and J ends lost 1 base and 3 bases respectively, with 12 bases between them. The CDR3 extends over 15 amino acids. DNA of the CDR3: TGTGCCAGCAGCCAATTGGGGGGGCTGGACACTGAAGCTTTCTTT. The encoded protein is CASSQLGGLDTEAFF. The whole variable domain, remainder taken from reference TRBV16 and TRBJ1-1, is GEEVAQTPKHLVRGEGQKAKLYCAPIKGHSYVFWYQQVLKNEFKFLISFQNENVFDETGMPKERFSAKCLPNSPCSLEIQATKLEDSAVYFCASSQLGGLDTEAFFGQGTRLTVV.

The chain joins TRBV6-6 to TRBJ1-6; D is perhaps TRBD1 (5 bases). There are 16 residues in the CDR3. Germline CDR1 MNHNY, CDR2 SVGAGI (reference sequence). The V end was cut by 5 bases, the J end by 7 bases, with 18 bases between. In DNA form, the CDR3 reads TGTGCCAGCAGTACTCAAGGGGCTCTCTCCAATTCACCCCTCCACTTT. Amino acids: CASSTQGALSNSPLHF.

V and J are TRBV2 and TRBJ2-1, with 9 bases lining up with TRBD2. The V gene's germline CDR1 is SNHLY and CDR2 FYNNEI. This CDR3 is built from 18 residues. Germline trimming cut 3 bases from V and 9 bases from J; bases unmatched to any gene: 18. CDR3 sequence: CASSEGTSVAGVHREQFF. In DNA, the CDR3 is TGTGCCAGCAGTGAGGGTACTTCCGTAGCGGGAGTGCACCGTGAGCAGTTCTTC.

The V gene is TRBV11-2, the J gene TRBJ1-4, with 8 bases identical to TRBD1. V lost 5 bases, J lost 0 bases, and 2 bases stayed unmatched. The CDR3 has 15 amino acids. The germline CDR1 and CDR2 sequences are SGHAT and FQNNGV. The CDR3 coding sequence is TGTGCCAGCAGCCCGGACAGGGCAACTAATGAAAAACTGTTTTTT. It translates to CASSPDRATNEKLFF.

V is TRBV29-1 and J is TRBJ2-3, with D maybe TRBD2 (5 bases). The CDR3 length is 17 residues. Trimming took off 1 base at V and 1 base at J, with 18 bases between the two ends. The germline V gene has CDR1 SQVTM and CDR2 ANQGSEA. The CDR3 sequence: CSVEGWRNYGGTDTQYF. The CDR3 bases are TGCAGCGTTGAAGGCTGGAGGAATTATGGTGGCACAGATACGCAGTATTTT.

This clone occurred a few times. The chain couples TRBV5-4 to TRBJ1-2; the D gene is possibly TRBD1 (6 bases). Between the trimmed V and J ends, which lost 3 bases and 3 bases, there was a span of 9 bases. CDR3 length: 13 amino acids. Per germline, CDR1 SGHNT and CDR2 YYREEE (reference sequence). The CDR3: CASSSSGDYGYTF. The CDR3 DNA sequence: TGTGCCAGCAGCTCCTCAGGGGACTATGGCTACACCTTC.

The rearrangement joins TRBV27 to TRBJ2-5; 13 bases fit TRBD2. CDR1 and CDR2 (germline): MNHEY, SMNVEV (reference sequence). The V segment lost 5 bases and the J segment 0 bases; nucleotides outside the gene matches: 3. The CDR3 contains 16 residues. CDR3 loop: CASSPGTSGDQETQYF. The CDR3 DNA is TGTGCCAGCAGTCCCGGGACTAGCGGGGACCAAGAGACCCAGTACTTC.

The chain combines TRBV24-1 with TRBJ2-6; D is unclear. V gave up 0 bases and J gave up 1 base, with 12 bases separating them. In germline, CDR1 is KGHDR, CDR2 SFDVKD. CDR3 length equals 18 residues. The CDR3 region is CATSDLEDLGSGANVLTF. In nucleotides, the CDR3 is TGTGCCACCAGTGATTTGGAGGATCTTGGATCTGGGGCCAACGTCCTGACTTTC.

The V and J genes are TRBV29-1 and TRBJ2-1; 9 bases align to TRBD1. J lost 0 bases, V lost 7 bases, and 10 bases had no gene match. Germline CDR1 reads SQVTM; CDR2 reads ANQGSEA. The length of the CDR3 is 16 residues. CDR3 in amino acids: CSGLRSGQGSYNEQFF. The CDR3 bases are TGCAGCGGACTCAGGTCGGGACAGGGCTCCTACAATGAGCAGTTCTTC.

The rearrangement links TRBV7-8 to TRBJ1-1, with TRBD1 matching 7 bases. This CDR3 contains 15 residues. The germline gives CDR1 SGHVS, CDR2 FQNEAQ. Trimming at V came to 5 bases and at J to 10 bases, leaving 16 bases not matched to a gene. Written as DNA, the CDR3 is TGTGCCAGCAGCCCACAGGGGCGACCCCAGGGGGTAGCTTTCTTT. Translating gives CASSPQGRPQGVAFF.

Here the CDR3 reads CATLTGLSYNSPLHF. CDR3 sequence (DNA): TGTGCCACCCTAACAGGCCTATCCTATAATTCACCCCTCCACTTT. The rearrangement links TRBV6-5 to TRBJ1-6, with a possible D match to TRBD1 (5 bases). The germline gives CDR1 MNHEY, CDR2 SVGAGI. This CDR3 region has 15 residues. The germline V and J ends were trimmed by 10 bases and 1 base, with 14 bases remaining between them.

The gene calls are TRBV4-3 and TRBJ1-6; TRBD1 might be the D (6 bases). V was cut by 0 bases and J by 9 bases, with 18 bases left in between. The CDR3 extends over 17 amino acids. CDR1 and CDR2 from the germline V gene are LGHNA and YSLEER. CDR3 loop: CASSQDSPTGSGSPLHF. CDR3 DNA: TGCGCCAGCAGCCAAGATTCCCCGACAGGCTCGGGTTCACCCCTCCACTTT.

CDR3 nucleotide sequence: TGCAGTGCTAGTGGCGGTAGTCAAGAGACCCAGTACTTC. This sequence encodes CSASGGSQETQYF. The chain links TRBV20-1 to TRBJ2-5; no reliable D call. With 3 bases removed from V and 2 bases from J, the gap between germline ends came to 10 bases. This CDR3 comprises 13 residues. The V gene's germline CDR1 is DFQATT and CDR2 SNEGSKA (reference sequence).